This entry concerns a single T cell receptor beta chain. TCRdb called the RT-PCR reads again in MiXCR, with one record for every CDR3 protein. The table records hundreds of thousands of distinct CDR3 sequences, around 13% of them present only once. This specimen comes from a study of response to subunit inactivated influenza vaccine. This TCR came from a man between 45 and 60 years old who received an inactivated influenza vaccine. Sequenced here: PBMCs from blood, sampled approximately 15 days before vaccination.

The CDR3 sequence: CASDPTGEFYNEQFF. The DNA of the CDR3 is TGTGCCAGCGACCCGACAGGGGAGTTTTACAATGAGCAGTTCTTC. This chain links TRBV21-1 with TRBJ2-1; the DNA was not compared with TRBD1, the D call given in the table. TRBV21-1 is a pseudogene segment. The CDR3 sequence is 15 residues long.